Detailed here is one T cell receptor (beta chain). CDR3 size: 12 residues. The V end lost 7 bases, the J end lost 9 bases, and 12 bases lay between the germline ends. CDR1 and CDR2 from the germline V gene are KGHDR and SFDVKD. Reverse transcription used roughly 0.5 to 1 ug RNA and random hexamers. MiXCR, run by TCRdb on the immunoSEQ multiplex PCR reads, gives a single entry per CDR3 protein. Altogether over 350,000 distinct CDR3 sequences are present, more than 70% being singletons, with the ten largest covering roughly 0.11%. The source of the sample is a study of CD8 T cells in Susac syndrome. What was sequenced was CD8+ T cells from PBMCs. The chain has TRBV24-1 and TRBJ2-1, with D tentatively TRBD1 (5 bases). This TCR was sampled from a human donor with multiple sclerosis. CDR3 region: CATSFREGEQFF. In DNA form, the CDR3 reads TGTGCCACCAGCTTCAGGGAAGGTGAGCAGTTCTTC.